This TCR beta chain was retrieved from a study of control samples from healthy donors and cancer patients (TCRdb year 2020). The CDR3 has 17 amino acids, counting the end cysteine and phenylalanine. Only the CDR3 DNA is retained, 51 bases long and in frame from the first base. After removal of 0 bases from V and 2 bases from J, the junction retains 3 bases not matched to a gene. About this clone itself: Its antigen remains undetermined. No clone much larger than this one lies a single base away; base qualities are absent.

The library was built by means of the immunoSEQ multiplex PCR assay. This immuneACCESS table, as held by TCRdb, lists in-frame sequences with V and J called but not all clones. Of the missing ones, under half trace to an unresolved V gene in checked studies; the others have no known cause. The sample includes 80,000 to 100,000 clones, with over 60% observed a single time. Roughly 10% of the sample is held by the ten biggest clonotypes. This receptor was obtained from a woman in her 30s in good health. The sample consisted of blood. The receptor chain draws on TRBV23-1 and TRBJ2-6; 8 junctional bases match TRBD2. TRBV23-1 is an ORF for which the function is uncertain. The nucleotide sequence is given as TGCGCCAGCAGTCAATCCGGGGGGGCGGCTGGGGCCAACGTCCTGACTTTC. Its product reads: CASSQSGGAAGANVLTF.